This note documents a single T cell receptor beta chain sequence. This receptor's antigen is unknown. Within one base of it there is no much larger clone, and no base qualities were kept. This record belongs to a study of T cell responses to AZD1222 COVID-19 vaccine listed by TCRdb under 2021. Regarding the study in general: AZD1222 recipients given second doses at about 4 weeks or at about 12 weeks were pooled, since spike-specific TCR depth and breadth were not found to differ between the two schedules. Trial participants were enrolled by age into subgroups of 18-55, 56-69 and 70-plus years, and roughly 160, 29 and 62 TCR-sequenced participants, respectively, were included in these subgroups. TCR sequencing covered roughly 230 trial participants: 200 to 220 given two doses of AZD1222 and approximately 26 given two doses of MenACWY control vaccine.

The investigation overall reported the following: Nearly half of unique spike-specific TCRs reportedly recognized epitopes outside regions mutated in the B.1.351 and B.1.1.7 variants. Participants were mostly white British, with more females than males. The authors suggested clonal diversity may have been underestimated. After two AZD1222 doses, both the breadth and the depth of spike-specific TCRs were significantly higher than at day 0 and than in MenACWY recipients. Conclusions about previously exposed vaccinees are limited because only a handful of AZD1222 recipients were SARS-CoV-2 seropositive at baseline. Because no samples from the day 14 peak response were available, repertoires could be characterized only after the peak T cell response. In the small 56-69-year group, the increase in depth fell short of significance, most likely because of low power. The vaccine-associated CD4 TCRs covered the entire spike protein, and the dominant responses fell in regions 160-218 and 743-854.

The time point label for this specimen denotes: baseline before first vaccination. Samples from vaccinated people were obtained from the UK trials COV001 and COV002, which included a single-blind randomized controlled phase 2/3 trial of AZD1222 (ChAdOx1 nCoV-19) in healthy adults. Trial participant PBMC samples were collected at day 0 and day 28 after the second dose for TCRbeta chain sequencing. The CDR3 regions of human TCRbeta chains were subjected to immunosequencing. The study's processing was this. TCRs in the repertoires were compared against a reference library of SARS-CoV-2-specific TCRs that had been generated with the MIRA antigen-specificity platform. Breadth was defined as the fraction of unique TCRs that were SARS-CoV-2-associated. Depth was defined as the fraction of total T cells that were SARS-CoV-2-associated. Each spike-specific TCR was assigned to its reactive spike region and to a CD4 or CD8 class using the MIRA data. Log10-transformed breadth and depth values were compared by one-way ANOVA with Sidak's multiple comparisons tests. Not all clones reach the TCRdb copy of this immuneACCESS table, which keeps in-frame sequences only. Checked studies attribute under half of the gap to unresolved V genes and leave the rest unexplained. The DNA was the basis for D and trimming; V, J and clone size are from that table. Counted in this sample were under 150,000 clones; around 93% of them appeared once. The ten largest clonotypes hold 1.5% to 2% of the sample.

V is cut by 4 bases and J by 0 bases, and the space between the germline ends is 9 bases. CDR1 and CDR2 were assigned from the germline V gene (reference sequence) as LGHDT and YNNKEL. The CDR3 runs 14 residues from the cysteine to the phenylalanine. The entry retains the CDR3 DNA only, 42 bases that are in frame from base 1. This sample comprised peripheral blood, obtained on day 0 of AZD1222 vaccination. The chain is made from TRBV3-1 (or the pseudogene TRBV3-2) and TRBJ1-2, with the D gene not confidently named. The clonotype originates from an adult in good health. The encoded CDR3 is CASSLNPANYGYTF. The nucleotide sequence is given as TGTGCCAGCAGCCTCAACCCAGCTAACTATGGCTACACCTTC.